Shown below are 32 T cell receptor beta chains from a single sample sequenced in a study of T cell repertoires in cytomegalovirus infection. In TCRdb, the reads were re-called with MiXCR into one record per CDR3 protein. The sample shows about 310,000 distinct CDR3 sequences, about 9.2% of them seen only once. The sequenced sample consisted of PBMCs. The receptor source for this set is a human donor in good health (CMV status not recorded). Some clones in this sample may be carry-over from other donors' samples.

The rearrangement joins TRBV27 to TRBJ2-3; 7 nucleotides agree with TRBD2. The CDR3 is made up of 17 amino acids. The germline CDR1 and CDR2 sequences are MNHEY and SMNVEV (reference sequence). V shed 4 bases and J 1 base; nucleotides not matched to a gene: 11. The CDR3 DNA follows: TGTGCCAGCAGTTATCCGGGGGGAATGTTGGGCACAGATACGCAGTATTTT. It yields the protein CASSYPGGMLGTDTQYF.

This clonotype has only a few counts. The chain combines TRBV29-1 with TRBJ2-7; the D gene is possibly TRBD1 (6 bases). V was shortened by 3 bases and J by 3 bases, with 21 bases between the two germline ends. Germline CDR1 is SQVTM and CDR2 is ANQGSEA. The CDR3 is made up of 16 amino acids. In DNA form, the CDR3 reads TGCAGCGTTGAGGTTTTTGATGGCGGACAGAGCTACGAGCAGTACTTC. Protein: CSVEVFDGGQSYEQYF.

The CDR3 protein is CASVVGGGYGYTF. The CDR3, as DNA: TGTGCCAGCGTGGTGGGGGGAGGGTATGGCTACACCTTC. This chain connects TRBV28 to TRBJ1-2; D may be TRBD1 (5 bases). This CDR3 contains 13 residues. Trimming pared 8 bases from V and 5 bases from J, leaving 15 bases between. From germline, CDR1 is MDHEN and CDR2 SYDVKM.

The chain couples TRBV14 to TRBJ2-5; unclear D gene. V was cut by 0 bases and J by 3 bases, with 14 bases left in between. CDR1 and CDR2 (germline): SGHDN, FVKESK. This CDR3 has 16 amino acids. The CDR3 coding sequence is TGTGCCAGCAGCCAAGAATGGGCAGCGAGTAAAGAGACCCAGTACTTC. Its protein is CASSQEWAASKETQYF.

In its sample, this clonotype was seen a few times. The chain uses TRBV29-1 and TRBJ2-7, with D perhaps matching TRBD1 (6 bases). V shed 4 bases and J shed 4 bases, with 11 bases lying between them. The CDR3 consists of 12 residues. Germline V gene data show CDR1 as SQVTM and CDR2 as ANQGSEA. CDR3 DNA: TGCAGCGTTGGAGTCCAGGGGTACGAGCAGTACTTC. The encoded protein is CSVGVQGYEQYF.

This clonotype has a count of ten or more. CDR3 DNA: TGTGCCATCAGGGGGGGGACAGGGGATTTTCAGCCCCAGCATTTT. It is translated as CAIRGGTGDFQPQHF. The chain recombines TRBV10-3 with TRBJ1-5; 10 bases are shared with TRBD1. Germline CDR1 is ENHRY and CDR2 is SYGVKD. The CDR3 loop spans 15 amino acids. Germline trimming cut 6 bases from V and 6 bases from J; bases unmatched to any gene: 8.

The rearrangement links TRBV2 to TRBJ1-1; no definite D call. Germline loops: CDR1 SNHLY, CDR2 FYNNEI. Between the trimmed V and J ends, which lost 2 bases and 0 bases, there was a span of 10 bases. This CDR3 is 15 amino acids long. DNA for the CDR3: TGTGCCAGCAGTGAATGGGAGGGCCTGAACACTGAAGCTTTCTTT. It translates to CASSEWEGLNTEAFF.

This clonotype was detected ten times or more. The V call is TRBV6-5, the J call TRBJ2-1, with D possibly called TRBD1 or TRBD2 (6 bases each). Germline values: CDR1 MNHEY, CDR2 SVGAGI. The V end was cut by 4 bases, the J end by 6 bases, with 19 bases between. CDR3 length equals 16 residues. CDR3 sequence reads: CASSSRGGPLSNEQFF. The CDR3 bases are TGTGCCAGCAGTTCCCGTGGGGGGCCCTTAAGCAATGAGCAGTTCTTC.

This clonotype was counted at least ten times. Here the CDR3 DNA reads TGTGCCACCTCTAAAGAGACCCAGTACTTC. It codes for CATSKETQYF. The V call is TRBV28, the J call TRBJ2-5; D not certain. The V and J ends lost 10 bases and 3 bases respectively, with 6 bases between them. The CDR3 consists of 10 residues. Germline CDR1 is MDHEN and CDR2 is SYDVKM.

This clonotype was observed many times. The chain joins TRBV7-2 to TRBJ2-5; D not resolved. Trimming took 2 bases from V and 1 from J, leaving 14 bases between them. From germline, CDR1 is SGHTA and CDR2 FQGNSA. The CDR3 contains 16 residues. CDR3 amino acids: CASSLTVAAFQETQYF. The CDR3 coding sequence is TGTGCCAGCAGCTTAACGGTGGCGGCGTTCCAAGAGACCCAGTACTTC.

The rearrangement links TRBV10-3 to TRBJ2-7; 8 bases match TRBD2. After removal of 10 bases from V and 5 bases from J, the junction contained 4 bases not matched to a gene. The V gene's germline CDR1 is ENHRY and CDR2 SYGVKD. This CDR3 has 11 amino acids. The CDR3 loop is CATRLANEQYF. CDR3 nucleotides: TGTGCCACCAGACTAGCGAACGAGCAGTACTTC.

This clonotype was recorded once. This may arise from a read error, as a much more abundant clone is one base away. The CDR3 sequence is CASSLGGQQTKYF. DNA for the CDR3: TGCGCCAGCAGCTTGGGGGGTCAACAAACCAAGTACTTC. The chain carries TRBV5-1 and TRBJ2-5; D is unresolved. The CDR3 is made up of 13 amino acids. The V end was cut by 0 bases, the J end by 12 bases, with 15 bases between. Germline CDR1 SGHRS, CDR2 YFSETQ.

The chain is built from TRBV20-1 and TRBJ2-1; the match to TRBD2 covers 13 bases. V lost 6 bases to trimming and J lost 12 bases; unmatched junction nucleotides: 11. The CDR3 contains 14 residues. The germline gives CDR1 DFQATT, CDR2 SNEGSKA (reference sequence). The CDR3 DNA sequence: TGCAGTGCCAGGACTAGCGGGGGTTCGGGAGGGCAGTTCTTC. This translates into CSARTSGGSGGQFF.

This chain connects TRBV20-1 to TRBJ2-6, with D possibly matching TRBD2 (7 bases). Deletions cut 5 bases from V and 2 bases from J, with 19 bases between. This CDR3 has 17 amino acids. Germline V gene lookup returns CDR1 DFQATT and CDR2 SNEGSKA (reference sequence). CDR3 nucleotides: TGCAGTGCTCTAGATCAGACCGGGGGGCCTGGGGCCAACGTCCTGACTTTC. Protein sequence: CSALDQTGGPGANVLTF.

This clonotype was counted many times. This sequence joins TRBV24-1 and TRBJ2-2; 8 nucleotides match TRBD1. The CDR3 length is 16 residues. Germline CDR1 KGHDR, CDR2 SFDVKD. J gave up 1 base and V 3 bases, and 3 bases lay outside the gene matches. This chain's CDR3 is CATSDPGQENTGELFF. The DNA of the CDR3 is TGTGCCACCAGTGATCCGGGACAGGAGAACACCGGGGAGCTGTTTTTT.

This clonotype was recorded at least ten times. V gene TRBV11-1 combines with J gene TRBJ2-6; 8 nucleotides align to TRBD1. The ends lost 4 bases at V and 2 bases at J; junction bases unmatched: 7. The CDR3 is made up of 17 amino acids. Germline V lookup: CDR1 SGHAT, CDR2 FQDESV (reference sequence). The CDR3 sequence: CASSSTGARAGANVLTF. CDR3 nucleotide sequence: TGTGCCAGCAGCTCGACAGGGGCGCGGGCTGGGGCCAACGTCCTGACTTTC.

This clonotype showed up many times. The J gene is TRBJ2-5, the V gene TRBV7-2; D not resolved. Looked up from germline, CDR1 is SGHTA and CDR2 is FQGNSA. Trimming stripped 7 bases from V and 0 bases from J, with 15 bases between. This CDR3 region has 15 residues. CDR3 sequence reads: CASKRADSHQETQYF. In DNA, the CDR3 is TGTGCCAGCAAGCGAGCAGATAGCCACCAAGAGACCCAGTACTTC.

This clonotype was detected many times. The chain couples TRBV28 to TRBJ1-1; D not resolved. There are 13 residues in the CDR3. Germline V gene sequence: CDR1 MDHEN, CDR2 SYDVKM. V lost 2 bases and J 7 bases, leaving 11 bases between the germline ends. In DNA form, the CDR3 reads TGTGCCAGCAGTTTAGCCAGCACTTTTGAAGCTTTCTTT. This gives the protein CASSLASTFEAFF.

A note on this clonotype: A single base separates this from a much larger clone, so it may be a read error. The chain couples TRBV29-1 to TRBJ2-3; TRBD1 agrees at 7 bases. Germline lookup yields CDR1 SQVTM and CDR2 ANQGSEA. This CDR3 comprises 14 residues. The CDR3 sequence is CSATGTVGTDTRYF. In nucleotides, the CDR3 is TGCAGCGCTACCGGGACAGTAGGCACAGATACGCGGTATTTT.

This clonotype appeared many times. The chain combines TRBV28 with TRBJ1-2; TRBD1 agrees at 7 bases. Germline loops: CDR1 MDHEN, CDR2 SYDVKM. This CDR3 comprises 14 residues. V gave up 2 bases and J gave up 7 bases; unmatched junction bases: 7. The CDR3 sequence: CASSLGSGGGGYTF. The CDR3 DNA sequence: TGTGCCAGCAGTTTAGGGTCAGGGGGTGGTGGCTACACCTTC.

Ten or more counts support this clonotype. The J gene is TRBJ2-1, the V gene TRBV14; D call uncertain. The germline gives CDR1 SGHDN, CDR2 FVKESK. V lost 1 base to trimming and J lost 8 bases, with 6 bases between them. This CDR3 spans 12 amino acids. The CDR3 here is CASSQVFYEQFF. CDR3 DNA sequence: TGTGCCAGCAGCCAAGTATTTTATGAGCAGTTCTTC.

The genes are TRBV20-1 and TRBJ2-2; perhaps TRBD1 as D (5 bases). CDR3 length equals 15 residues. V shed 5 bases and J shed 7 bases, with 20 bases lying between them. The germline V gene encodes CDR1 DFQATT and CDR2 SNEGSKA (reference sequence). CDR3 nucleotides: TGCAGTGCTGGAAACGCAGGACAAGCGAGCGGGGAGCTGTTTTTT. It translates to CSAGNAGQASGELFF.

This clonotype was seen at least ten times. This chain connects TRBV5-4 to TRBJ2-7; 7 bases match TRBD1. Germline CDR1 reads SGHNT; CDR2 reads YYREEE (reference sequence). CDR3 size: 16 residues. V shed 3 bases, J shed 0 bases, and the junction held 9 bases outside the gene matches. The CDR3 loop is CASSSTGTASSYEQYV. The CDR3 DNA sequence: TGTGCCAGCAGCTCCACCGGGACAGCCAGCTCCTACGAGCAGTACGTC.

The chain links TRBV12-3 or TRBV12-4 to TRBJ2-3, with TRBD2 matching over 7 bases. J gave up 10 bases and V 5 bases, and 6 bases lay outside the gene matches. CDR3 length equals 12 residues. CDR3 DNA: TGTGCCAGCAGTCCCCAGCGGGACCCGCAGTATTTT. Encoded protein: CASSPQRDPQYF.

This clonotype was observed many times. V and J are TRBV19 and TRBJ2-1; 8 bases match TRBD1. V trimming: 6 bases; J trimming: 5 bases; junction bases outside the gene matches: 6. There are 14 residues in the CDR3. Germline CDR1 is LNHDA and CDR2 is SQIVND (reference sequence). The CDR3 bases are TGTGCCAGTAGCGGACAGGGATCCCACAATGAGCAGTTCTTC. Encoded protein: CASSGQGSHNEQFF.

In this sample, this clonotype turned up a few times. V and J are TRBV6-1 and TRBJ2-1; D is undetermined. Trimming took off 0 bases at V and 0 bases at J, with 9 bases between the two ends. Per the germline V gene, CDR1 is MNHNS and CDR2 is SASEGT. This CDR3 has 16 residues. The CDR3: CASSEASRSSYNEQFF. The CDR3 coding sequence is TGTGCCAGCAGTGAAGCTTCCCGTAGCTCCTACAATGAGCAGTTCTTC.

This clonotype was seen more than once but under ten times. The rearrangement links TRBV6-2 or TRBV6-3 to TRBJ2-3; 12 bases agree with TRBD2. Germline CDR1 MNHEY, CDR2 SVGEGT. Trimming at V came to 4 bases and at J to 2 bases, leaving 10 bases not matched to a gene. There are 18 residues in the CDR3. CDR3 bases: TGTGCCAGCAGTTTCAATTTAAGACTAGCGGGGGACACAGATACGCAGTATTTT. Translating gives CASSFNLRLAGDTDTQYF.

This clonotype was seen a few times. CDR3 amino acids: CASSLGQPGWGNIQYF. The CDR3 bases are TGTGCCAGCAGCTTGGGGCAGCCTGGGTGGGGAAACATTCAGTACTTC. The rearrangement joins TRBV5-5 to TRBJ2-4; D is uncertain. V lost 0 bases and J 6 bases, leaving 16 bases between the germline ends. This CDR3 has 16 residues. CDR1 SGHKS and CDR2 YYEKEE come from the germline V gene (reference sequence).

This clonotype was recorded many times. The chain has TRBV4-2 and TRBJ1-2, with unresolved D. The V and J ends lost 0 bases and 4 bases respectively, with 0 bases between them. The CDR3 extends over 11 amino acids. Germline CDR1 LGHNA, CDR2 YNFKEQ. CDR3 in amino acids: CASSQDYGYTF. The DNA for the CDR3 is TGTGCCAGCAGCCAAGACTATGGCTACACCTTC.

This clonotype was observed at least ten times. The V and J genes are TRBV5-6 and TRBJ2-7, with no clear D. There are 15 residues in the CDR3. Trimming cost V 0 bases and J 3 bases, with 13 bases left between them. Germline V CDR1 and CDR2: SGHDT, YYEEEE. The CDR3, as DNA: TGTGCCAGCAGCTTGGACGAAGGCGCGTTCTACGAGCAGTACGTC. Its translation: CASSLDEGAFYEQYV.

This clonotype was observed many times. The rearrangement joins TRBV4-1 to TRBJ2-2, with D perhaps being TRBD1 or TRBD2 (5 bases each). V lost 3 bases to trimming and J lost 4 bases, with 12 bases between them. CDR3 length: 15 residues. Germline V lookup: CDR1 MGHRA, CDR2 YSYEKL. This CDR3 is CASSHGTASTGELFF. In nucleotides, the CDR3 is TGCGCCAGCAGCCACGGGACGGCTAGCACCGGGGAGCTGTTTTTT.

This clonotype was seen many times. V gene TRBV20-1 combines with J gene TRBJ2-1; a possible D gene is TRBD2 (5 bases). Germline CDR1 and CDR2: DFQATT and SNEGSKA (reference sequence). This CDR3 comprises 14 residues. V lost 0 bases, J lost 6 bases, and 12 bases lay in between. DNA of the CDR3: TGCAGTGCTAGAGAGCACCGGGGAAGCAATGAGCAGTTCTTC. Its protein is CSAREHRGSNEQFF.